The 12 T cell receptor beta chains given below trace back to one sample, sequenced in a study of response to subunit inactivated influenza vaccine. TCRdb recomputed calls from the RT-PCR reads with MiXCR, one row per CDR3 protein. The data hold fewer than 750,000 distinct CDR3 sequences, with 11% to 15% observed a single time. Sequencing was performed on PBMCs from blood, taken roughly 12 days after vaccination. The receptor set was obtained from a man aged 50-59 years who received an inactivated influenza vaccine.

This chain connects TRBV9 to TRBJ2-7; the D gene is possibly TRBD2 (6 bases). Germline V gene data show CDR1 as SGDLS and CDR2 as YYNGEE. The length of the CDR3 is 15 residues. V lost 0 bases and J lost 2, with 12 bases in between. DNA of the CDR3: TGTGCCAGCAGCGTAGCTCCGGGAGTCCCCTACGAGCAGTACTTC. Protein sequence: CASSVAPGVPYEQYF.

In this sample, this clonotype turned up a few times. V and J are TRBV4-3 and TRBJ2-7; the match to TRBD2 covers 15 bases. The CDR3 is 14 residues long. The ends lost 4 bases at V and 6 bases at J; junction bases unmatched: 1. CDR1 is LGHNA and CDR2 is YSLEER in the germline V gene. The CDR3: CASSPGLAGGEQYF. The CDR3 region has the DNA TGCGCCAGCAGCCCGGGACTAGCGGGAGGCGAGCAGTACTTC.

This chain uses TRBV20-1 with TRBJ2-5; D possibly corresponds to TRBD1 (6 bases). This CDR3 is built from 13 residues. The V gene's germline CDR1 is DFQATT and CDR2 SNEGSKA (reference sequence). V lost 1 base and J lost 5, with 11 bases in between. CDR3 region: CSARGGHRETQYF. In DNA form, the CDR3 reads TGCAGTGCTAGAGGGGGACACAGGGAGACCCAGTACTTC.

This clonotype was observed a few times. The chain recombines TRBV29-1 with TRBJ2-3, with 9 positions matching TRBD2. Germline lookup yields CDR1 SQVTM and CDR2 ANQGSEA. This CDR3 contains 14 residues. Losses at the gene ends were 4 bases for V and 1 base for J; bases not matched to a gene: 3. The CDR3 is CSVGVAGGTDTQYF. The CDR3 DNA reads TGCAGCGTTGGGGTAGCGGGAGGCACAGATACGCAGTATTTT.

In its sample, this clonotype was seen many times. The chain couples TRBV28 to TRBJ1-6; 7 nucleotides match TRBD1. The V gene end was trimmed by 8 bases and the J gene end by 9 bases; junction bases not matched to a gene: 10. Germline CDR1 reads MDHEN; CDR2 reads SYDVKM. The CDR3 runs to 14 residues. CDR3 nucleotides: TGTGCCAGCCGAACAGGGGTCTATCTTTCACCCCTCCACTTT. Translation: CASRTGVYLSPLHF. The full variable domain, with the rest looked up from reference TRBV28 and TRBJ1-6, is DVKVTQSSRYLVKRTGEKVFLECVQDMDHENMFWYRQDPGLGLRLIYFSYDVKMKEKGDIPEGYSVSREKKERFSLILESASTNQTSMYLCASRTGVYLSPLHFGNGTRLTVT.

The rearrangement links TRBV9 to TRBJ2-1; D unresolved. In germline, CDR1 is SGDLS, CDR2 YYNGEE. CDR3 length equals 15 residues. V gave up 0 bases and J gave up 4 bases, with 11 bases separating them. Here the CDR3 reads CASSVAPRSYNEQFF. CDR3 DNA sequence: TGTGCCAGCAGCGTAGCACCGCGTAGTTACAATGAGCAGTTCTTC.

This clonotype was detected many times. The chain carries TRBV5-1 and TRBJ2-2; TRBD2 agrees at 7 bases. The CDR3 length is 16 residues. The V and J ends lost 5 bases and 2 bases, in that order; junction bases with no gene match: 9. Germline assignment: CDR1 SGHRS and CDR2 YFSETQ. For the CDR3, the DNA is TGCGCCAGCAGGTTACCTAGCGGAACTAACACCGGGGAGCTGTTTTTT. This gives the protein CASRLPSGTNTGELFF.

This clonotype was found a few times. The chain employs TRBV29-1 and TRBJ2-7; 9 bases fit TRBD1. The CDR3 covers 13 residues. After removal of 7 bases from V and 4 bases from J, the junction contained 8 bases not matched to a gene. Per germline, CDR1 SQVTM and CDR2 ANQGSEA. The CDR3 DNA follows: TGCAGCGCCAGGACAGGGGCCGGTTACGAGCAGTACTTC. It yields the protein CSARTGAGYEQYF.

J is TRBJ1-2 and V is TRBV6-1; 7 bases line up with TRBD1. The V and J ends lost 4 bases and 0 bases, in that order; junction bases with no gene match: 5. CDR1 and CDR2 (germline): MNHNS, SASEGT. This CDR3 region has 15 residues. The CDR3 DNA follows: TGTGCCAGCAGTGCTAGACAGGGCCCTAACTATGGCTACACCTTC. Protein: CASSARQGPNYGYTF.

This clonotype was seen more than once but under ten times. V usage is TRBV5-1 and J usage is TRBJ1-6; D is unresolved. Looked up from germline, CDR1 is SGHRS and CDR2 is YFSETQ. V was cut by 0 bases and J by 8 bases, with 6 bases left in between. The CDR3 spans 13 residues. The CDR3 is CASSLGYDSPLHF. The CDR3 DNA reads as TGCGCCAGCAGCTTGGGGTACGATTCACCCCTCCACTTT. The whole variable domain, filled in from reference TRBV5-1 and TRBJ1-6, reads KAGVTQTPRYLIKTRGQQVTLSCSPISGHRSVSWYQQTPGQGLQFLFEYFSETQRNKGNFPGRFSGRQFSNSRSEMNVSTLELGDSALYLCASSLGYDSPLHFGNGTRLTVT.

This clonotype was counted ten times or more. The chain joins TRBV12-3 or TRBV12-4 to TRBJ2-5; 9 bases are a match to TRBD2. The ends lost 6 bases at V and 4 bases at J; junction bases unmatched: 6. The CDR3 sequence is 14 residues long. The CDR3, as DNA: TGTGCCAGCAGCCTCGGGACTAGCCGAGAGACCCAGTACTTC. This encodes CASSLGTSRETQYF.

This rearrangement joins TRBV7-2 to TRBJ1-1; D is perhaps TRBD1 (6 bases). The V end was cut by 6 bases, the J end by 0 bases, with 14 bases between. CDR1 SGHTA and CDR2 FQGNSA come from the germline V gene. This CDR3 is 15 amino acids long. The CDR3 protein is CASRTGGAVNTEAFF. The CDR3 nucleotides read TGTGCCAGCAGGACGGGGGGGGCTGTGAACACTGAAGCTTTCTTT.